A selection of T cell receptor beta chains follows, all from one sample in a study of control samples from healthy donors and cancer patients. Produced via immunoSEQ multiplex PCR; TCRdb's table is partial and in-frame only. This sample yields some 130,000 clones, of which approximately 92% are seen a single time; less than 6% belongs to the top ten. Sequenced: blood. The receptors stem from a man younger than 35 in good health. Each CDR3 is given with its conserved first and last residue. A D gene is named only where the DNA matches it firmly.

d_gene	v_gene	CDR3aa
TRBD1	TRBV10-3	CAISEIQGPNPYEQYF
NA	TRBV30	CAWSRKGLHNQPQHF
NA	TRBV5-1	CASSLEGQETQYF
TRBD1	TRBV10-3	CAISEKFSAIGTGISYEQYF
TRBD2	TRBV9	CASSVASGYNEQFF
TRBD1	TRBV19	CASRRQGLSSGANVLTF
NA	TRBV11-2	CASSLGGGEAFF
NA	TRBV12-1	CASSYVGGFLHEQYF
NA	TRBV11-2	CASSSIRRNGRNYGYTF
NA	TRBV29-1	CSVSWGINQPQHF
NA	TRBV10-3	CAISEAEDNSPLHF
NA	TRBV4-2	CASSQDRNTEAFF
NA	TRBV5-1	CASRSPSGIDTEAFF
TRBD1	TRBV7-9	CASSTQGARPSGNTIYF
NA	TRBV11-2	CASSLSPSVGPQHF
NA	TRBV3-1/TRBV3-2	CASSQDGPGDVLTF
TRBD2	TRBV7-3	CASSLKGLAGSGTDTQYF
TRBD1	TRBV24-1	CATSDTRGGPETQYF
TRBD2	TRBV7-2	CASSLAGLISGGSQETQYF
TRBD2	TRBV27	CASSRGGYTDTQYF
NA	TRBV11-1	CASSRRAPNSPLHF
NA	TRBV4-1	CASSQVDMIVYQPQHF
NA	TRBV7-9	CASSPRHLTEQYF
TRBD2	TRBV9	CASSVVGGGPDTQYF
TRBD1	TRBV7-9	CASSPGWDSRVYGYTF
NA	TRBV3-1/TRBV3-2	CASSQDSGRQETQYF
NA	TRBV4-1	CASSLRRGSAWPQHF
NA	TRBV9	CASSTPVEGPDTEAFF
NA	TRBV24-1	CATPGAGEYGYTF
TRBD2	TRBV4-2	CASSSGGGTGANVLTF
NA	TRBV4-1	CASSQGTAIYSNQPQHF
NA	TRBV9	CASSAEVPYYGYTF
NA	TRBV25-1	CASSGAKNTEAFF
TRBD2	TRBV19	CASSIFGTSGGLIGGELFF
NA	TRBV7-2	CASSARTGGAGELFF
NA	TRBV19	CASSIVQGREQYF
NA	TRBV19	CASSIIRAGEKLFF
NA	TRBV9	CASSGLMTDGNEKLFF
TRBD1	TRBV30	CAWSVQGGNYGYTF
TRBD2	TRBV29-1	CSGLAGQSSYNEQFF
NA	TRBV21-1	CASSTRDYSNQPQHF
TRBD1	TRBV29-1	CSAHRQGSTEAFF
TRBD2	TRBV6-6	CASSYREGTDTQYF